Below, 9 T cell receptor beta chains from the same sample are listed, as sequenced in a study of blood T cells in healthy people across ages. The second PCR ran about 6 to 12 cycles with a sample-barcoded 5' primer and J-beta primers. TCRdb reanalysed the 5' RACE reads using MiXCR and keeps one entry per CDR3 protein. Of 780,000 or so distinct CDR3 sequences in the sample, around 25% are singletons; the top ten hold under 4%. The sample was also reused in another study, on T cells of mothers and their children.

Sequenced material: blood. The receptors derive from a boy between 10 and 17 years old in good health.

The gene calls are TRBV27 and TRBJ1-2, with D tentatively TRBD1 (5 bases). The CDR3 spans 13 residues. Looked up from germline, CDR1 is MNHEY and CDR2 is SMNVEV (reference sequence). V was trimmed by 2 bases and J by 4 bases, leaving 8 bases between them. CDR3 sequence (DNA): TGTGCCAGCAGTTTACAGGGTACCTATGGCTACACCTTC. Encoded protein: CASSLQGTYGYTF.

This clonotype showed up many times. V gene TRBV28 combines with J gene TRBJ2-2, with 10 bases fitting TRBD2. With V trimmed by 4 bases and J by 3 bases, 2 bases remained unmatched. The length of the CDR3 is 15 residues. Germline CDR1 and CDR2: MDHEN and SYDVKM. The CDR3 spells CASSSLAGDTGELFF. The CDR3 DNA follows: TGTGCCAGCAGTTCGCTAGCGGGAGACACCGGGGAGCTGTTTTTT.

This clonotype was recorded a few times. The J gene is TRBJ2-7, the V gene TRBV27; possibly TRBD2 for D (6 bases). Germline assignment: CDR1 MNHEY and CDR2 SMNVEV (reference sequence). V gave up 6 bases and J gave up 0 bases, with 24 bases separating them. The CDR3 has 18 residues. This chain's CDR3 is CASSHGLERVATSYEQYF. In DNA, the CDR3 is TGTGCCAGCAGCCACGGGCTTGAGCGGGTCGCGACCTCCTACGAGCAGTACTTC.

The CDR3 protein is CASSFISNQPQHF. The CDR3 nucleotides read TGTGCCAGCAGTTTTATCAGCAATCAGCCCCAGCATTTT. The chain links TRBV6-2 or TRBV6-3 to TRBJ1-5; D not certain. The V and J ends lost 4 bases and 1 base respectively, with 5 bases between them. Germline CDR1 and CDR2: MNHEY and SVGEGT. The CDR3 has 13 residues.

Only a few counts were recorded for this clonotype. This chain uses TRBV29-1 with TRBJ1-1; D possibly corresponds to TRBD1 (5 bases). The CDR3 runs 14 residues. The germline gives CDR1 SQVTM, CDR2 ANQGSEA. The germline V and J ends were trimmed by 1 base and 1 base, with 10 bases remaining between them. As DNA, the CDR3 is TGCAGCGTTGAAGGGGGCCGCCAGAACACTGAAGCTTTCTTT. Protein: CSVEGGRQNTEAFF.

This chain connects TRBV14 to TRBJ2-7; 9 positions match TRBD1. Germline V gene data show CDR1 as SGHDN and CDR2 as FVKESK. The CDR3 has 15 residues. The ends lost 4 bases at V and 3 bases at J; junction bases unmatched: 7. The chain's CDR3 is CASSLQQGARYEQYF. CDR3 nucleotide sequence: TGTGCCAGCAGCCTTCAACAGGGGGCTCGCTACGAGCAGTACTTC.

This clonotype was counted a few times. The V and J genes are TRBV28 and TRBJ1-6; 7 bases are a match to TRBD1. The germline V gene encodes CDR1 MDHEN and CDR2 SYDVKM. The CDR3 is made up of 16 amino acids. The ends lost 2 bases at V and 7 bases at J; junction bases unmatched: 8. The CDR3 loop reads CASSLGGQGVNSPLHF. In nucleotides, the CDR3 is TGTGCCAGCAGTTTAGGTGGGCAGGGGGTCAATTCACCCCTCCACTTT.

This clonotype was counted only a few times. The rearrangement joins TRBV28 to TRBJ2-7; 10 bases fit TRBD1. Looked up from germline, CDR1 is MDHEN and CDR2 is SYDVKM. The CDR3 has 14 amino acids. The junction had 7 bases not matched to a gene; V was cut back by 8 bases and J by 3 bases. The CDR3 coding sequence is TGTGCCAGCGGCGACAGGGGGCTTGGCTACGAGCAGTACTTC. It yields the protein CASGDRGLGYEQYF.

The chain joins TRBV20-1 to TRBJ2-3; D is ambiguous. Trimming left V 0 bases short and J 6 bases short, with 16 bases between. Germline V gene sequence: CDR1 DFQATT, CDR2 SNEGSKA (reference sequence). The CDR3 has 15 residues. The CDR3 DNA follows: TGCAGTGCTAGAGATCGCCAGACCAGTGGGGATACGCAGTATTTT. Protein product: CSARDRQTSGDTQYF.